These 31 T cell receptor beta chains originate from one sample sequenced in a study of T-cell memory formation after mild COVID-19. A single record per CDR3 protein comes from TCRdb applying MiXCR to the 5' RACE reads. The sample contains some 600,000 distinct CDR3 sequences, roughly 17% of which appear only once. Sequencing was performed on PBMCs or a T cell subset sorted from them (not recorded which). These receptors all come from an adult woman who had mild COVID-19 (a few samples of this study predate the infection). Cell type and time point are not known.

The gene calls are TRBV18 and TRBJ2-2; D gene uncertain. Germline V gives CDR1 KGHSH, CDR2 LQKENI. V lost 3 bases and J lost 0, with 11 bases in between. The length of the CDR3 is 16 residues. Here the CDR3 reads CASSPETPANTGELFF. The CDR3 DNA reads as TGTGCCAGCTCACCGGAGACCCCGGCGAACACCGGGGAGCTGTTTTTT.

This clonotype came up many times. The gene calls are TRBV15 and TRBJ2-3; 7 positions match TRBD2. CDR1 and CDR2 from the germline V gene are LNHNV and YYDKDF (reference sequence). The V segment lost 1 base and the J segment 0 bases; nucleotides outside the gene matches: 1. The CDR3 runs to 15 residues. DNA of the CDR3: TGTGCCACCAGCAGAGTTAGCGGGAGCACAGATACGCAGTATTTT. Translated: CATSRVSGSTDTQYF. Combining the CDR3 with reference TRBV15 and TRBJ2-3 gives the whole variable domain DAMVIQNPRYQVTQFGKPVTLSCSQTLNHNVMYWYQQKSSQAPKLLFHYYDKDFNNEADTPDNFQSRRPNTSFCFLDIRSPGLGDTAMYLCATSRVSGSTDTQYFGPGTRLTVL.

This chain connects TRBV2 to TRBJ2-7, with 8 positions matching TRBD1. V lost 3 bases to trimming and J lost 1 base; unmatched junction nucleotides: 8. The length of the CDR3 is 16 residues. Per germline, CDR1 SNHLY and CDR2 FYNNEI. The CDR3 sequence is CASSDGGQVTSYEQYF. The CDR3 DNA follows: TGTGCCAGCAGTGATGGGGGACAGGTAACGTCCTACGAGCAGTACTTC.

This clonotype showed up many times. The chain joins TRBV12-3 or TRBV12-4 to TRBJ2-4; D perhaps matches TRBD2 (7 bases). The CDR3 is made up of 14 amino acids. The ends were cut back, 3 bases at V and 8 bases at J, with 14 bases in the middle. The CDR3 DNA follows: TGTGCCAGCAGTTTTAGGGGGGGCCTGGACATTCAGTACTTC. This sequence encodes CASSFRGGLDIQYF.

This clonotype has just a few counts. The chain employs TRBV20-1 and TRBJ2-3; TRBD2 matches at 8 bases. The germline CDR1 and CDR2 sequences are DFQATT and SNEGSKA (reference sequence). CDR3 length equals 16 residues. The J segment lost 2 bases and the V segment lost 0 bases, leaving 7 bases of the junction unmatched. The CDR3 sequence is CSARDGAGVYTDTQYF. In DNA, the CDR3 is TGCAGTGCTAGAGACGGAGCGGGGGTTTACACAGATACGCAGTATTTT.

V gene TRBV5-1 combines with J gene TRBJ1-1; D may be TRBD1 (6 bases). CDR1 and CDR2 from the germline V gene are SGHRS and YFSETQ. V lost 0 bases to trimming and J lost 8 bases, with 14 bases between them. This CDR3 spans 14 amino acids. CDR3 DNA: TGCGCCAGCAGCTTGGACTCAGGGGTGAGGGAAGCTTTCTTT. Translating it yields CASSLDSGVREAFF.

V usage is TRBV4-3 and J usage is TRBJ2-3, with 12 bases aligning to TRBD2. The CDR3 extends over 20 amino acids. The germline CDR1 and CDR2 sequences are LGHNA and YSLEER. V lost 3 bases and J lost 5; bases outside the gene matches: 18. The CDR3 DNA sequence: TGCGCCAGCAGCCAGATATCAAGACTAGCGGGAGCCTCCCCGGAAGATACGCAGTATTTT. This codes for CASSQISRLAGASPEDTQYF.

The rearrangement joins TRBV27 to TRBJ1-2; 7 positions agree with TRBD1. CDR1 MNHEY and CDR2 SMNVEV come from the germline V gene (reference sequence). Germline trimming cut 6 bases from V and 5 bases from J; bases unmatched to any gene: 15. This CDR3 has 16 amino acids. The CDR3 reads CASSESQDRWGYGYTF. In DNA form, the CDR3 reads TGTGCCAGCAGCGAATCCCAGGACAGGTGGGGATATGGCTACACCTTC.

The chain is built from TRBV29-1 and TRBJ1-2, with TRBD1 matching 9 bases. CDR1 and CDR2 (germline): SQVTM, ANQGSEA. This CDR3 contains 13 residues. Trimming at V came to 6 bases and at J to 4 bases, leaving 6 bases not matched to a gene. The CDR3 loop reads CSVRDREGYGYTF. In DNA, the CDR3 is TGCAGCGTCCGGGACAGGGAGGGCTATGGCTACACCTTC.

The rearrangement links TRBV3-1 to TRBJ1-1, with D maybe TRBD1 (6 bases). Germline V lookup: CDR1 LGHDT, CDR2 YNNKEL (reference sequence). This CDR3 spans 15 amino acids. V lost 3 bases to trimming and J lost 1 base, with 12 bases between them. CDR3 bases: TGTGCCAGCAGCCAGGCCGGGGGCGCGAACACTGAAGCTTTCTTT. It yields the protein CASSQAGGANTEAFF.

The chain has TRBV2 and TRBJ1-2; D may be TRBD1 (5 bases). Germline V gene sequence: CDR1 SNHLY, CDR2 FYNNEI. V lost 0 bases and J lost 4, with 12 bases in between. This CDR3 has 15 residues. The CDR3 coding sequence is TGTGCCAGCAGTGAAGCGCGGGGGGGAATCTATGGCTACACCTTC. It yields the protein CASSEARGGIYGYTF.

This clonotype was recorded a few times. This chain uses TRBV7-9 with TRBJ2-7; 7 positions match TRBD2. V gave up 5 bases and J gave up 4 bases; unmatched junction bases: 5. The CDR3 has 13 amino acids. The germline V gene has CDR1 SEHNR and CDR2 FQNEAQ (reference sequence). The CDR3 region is CASSRSGEYEQYF. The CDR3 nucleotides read TGTGCCAGCAGCCGAAGCGGGGAGTACGAGCAGTACTTC.

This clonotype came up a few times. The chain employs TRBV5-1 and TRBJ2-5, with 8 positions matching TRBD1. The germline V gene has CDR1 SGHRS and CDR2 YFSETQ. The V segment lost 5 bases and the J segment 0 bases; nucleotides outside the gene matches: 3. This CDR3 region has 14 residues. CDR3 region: CASRPGQDQETQYF. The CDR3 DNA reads TGCGCCAGCAGGCCGGGACAGGACCAAGAGACCCAGTACTTC.

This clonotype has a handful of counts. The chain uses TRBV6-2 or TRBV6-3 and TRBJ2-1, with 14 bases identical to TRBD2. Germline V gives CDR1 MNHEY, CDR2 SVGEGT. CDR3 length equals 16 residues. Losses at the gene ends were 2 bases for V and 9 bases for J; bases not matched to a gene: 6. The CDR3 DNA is TGTGCCAGCAGTTACCGTGGACTAGCGGGAGGTGGTGAGCAGTTCTTC. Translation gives CASSYRGLAGGGEQFF.

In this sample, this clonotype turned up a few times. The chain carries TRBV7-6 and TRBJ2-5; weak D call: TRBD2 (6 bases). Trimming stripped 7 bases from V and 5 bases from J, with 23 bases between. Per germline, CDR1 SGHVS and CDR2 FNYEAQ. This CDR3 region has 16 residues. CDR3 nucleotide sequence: TGTGCCAGCACCGATGCCGGGGGTATGGTTGGGGAGACCCAGTACTTC. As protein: CASTDAGGMVGETQYF.

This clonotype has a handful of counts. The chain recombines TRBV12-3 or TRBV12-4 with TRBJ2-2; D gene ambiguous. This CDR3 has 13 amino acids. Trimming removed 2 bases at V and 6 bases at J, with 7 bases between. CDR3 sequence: CASSLIAAGELFF. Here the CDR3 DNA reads TGTGCCAGCAGTTTAATCGCAGCCGGGGAGCTGTTTTTT.

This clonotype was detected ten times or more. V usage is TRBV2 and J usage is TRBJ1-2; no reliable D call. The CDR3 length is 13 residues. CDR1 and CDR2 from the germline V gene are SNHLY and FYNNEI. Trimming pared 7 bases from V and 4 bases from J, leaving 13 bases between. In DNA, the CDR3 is TGTGCCAGCAACCATGCCCTAGGCTATGGCTACACCTTC. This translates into CASNHALGYGYTF.

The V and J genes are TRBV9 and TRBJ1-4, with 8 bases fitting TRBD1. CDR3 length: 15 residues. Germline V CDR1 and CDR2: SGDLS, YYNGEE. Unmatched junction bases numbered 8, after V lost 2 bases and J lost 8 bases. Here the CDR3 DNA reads TGTGCCAGCAGCGTCGCGACAGGGGTAAAGGAAAAACTGTTTTTT. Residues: CASSVATGVKEKLFF. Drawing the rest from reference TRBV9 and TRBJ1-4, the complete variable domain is DSGVTQTPKHLITATGQRVTLRCSPRSGDLSVYWYQQSLDQGLQFLIQYYNGEERAKGNILERFSAQQFPDLHSELNLSSLELGDSALYFCASSVATGVKEKLFFGSGTQLSVL.

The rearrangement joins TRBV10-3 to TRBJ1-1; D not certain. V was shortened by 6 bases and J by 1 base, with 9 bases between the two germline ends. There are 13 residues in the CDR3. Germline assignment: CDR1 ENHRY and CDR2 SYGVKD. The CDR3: CAIRRGPNTEAFF. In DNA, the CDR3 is TGTGCCATCAGACGAGGCCCGAACACTGAAGCTTTCTTT.

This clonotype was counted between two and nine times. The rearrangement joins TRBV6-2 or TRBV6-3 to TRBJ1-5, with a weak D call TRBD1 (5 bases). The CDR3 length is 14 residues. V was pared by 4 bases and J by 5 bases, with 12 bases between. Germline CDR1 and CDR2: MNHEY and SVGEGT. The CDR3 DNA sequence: TGTGCCAGCAGTTCGATCCAGGGCTATCAGCCCCAGCATTTT. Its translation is CASSSIQGYQPQHF.

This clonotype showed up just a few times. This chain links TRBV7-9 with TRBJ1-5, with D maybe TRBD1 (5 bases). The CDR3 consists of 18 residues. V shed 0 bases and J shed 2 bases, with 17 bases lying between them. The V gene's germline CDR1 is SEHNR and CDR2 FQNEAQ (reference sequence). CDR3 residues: CASSLAAGGVGGNQPQHF. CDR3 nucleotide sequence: TGTGCCAGCAGCTTAGCAGCGGGAGGGGTCGGGGGCAATCAGCCCCAGCATTTT.

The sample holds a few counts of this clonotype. Here the CDR3 reads CASSLSQDEQFF. The CDR3 bases are TGCGCCAGCAGCTTGAGCCAGGATGAGCAGTTCTTC. J is TRBJ2-1 and V is TRBV5-1, with D hard to call. The ends were cut back, 1 base at V and 8 bases at J, with 7 bases in the middle. The germline V gene encodes CDR1 SGHRS and CDR2 YFSETQ. The CDR3 extends over 12 amino acids.

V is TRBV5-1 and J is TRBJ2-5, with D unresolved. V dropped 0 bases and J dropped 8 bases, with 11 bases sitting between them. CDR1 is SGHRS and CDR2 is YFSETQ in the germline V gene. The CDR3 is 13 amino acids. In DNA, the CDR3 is TGCGCCAGCAGCTTGGCAGGCTCCAGCACCCAGTACTTC. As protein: CASSLAGSSTQYF. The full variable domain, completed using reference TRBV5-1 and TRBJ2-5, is KAGVTQTPRYLIKTRGQQVTLSCSPISGHRSVSWYQQTPGQGLQFLFEYFSETQRNKGNFPGRFSGRQFSNSRSEMNVSTLELGDSALYLCASSLAGSSTQYFGPGTRLLVL.

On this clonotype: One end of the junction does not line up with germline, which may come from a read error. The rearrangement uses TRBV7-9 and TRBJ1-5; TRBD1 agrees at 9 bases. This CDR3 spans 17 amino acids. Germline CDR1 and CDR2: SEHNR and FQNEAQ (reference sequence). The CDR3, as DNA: TGTGCCAGCAGCTTAGGGACAGGGGCCTTTAGCAATCAGCCACAGCATTTT. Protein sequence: CASSLGTGAFSNQPQHF. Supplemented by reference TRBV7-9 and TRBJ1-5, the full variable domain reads DTGVSQNPRHKITKRGQNVTFRCDPISEHNRLYWYRQTLGQGPEFLTYFQNEAQLEKSRLLSDRFSAERPKGSFSTLEIQRTEQGDSAMYLCASSLGTGAFSNQPQHFGDGTRLSIL.

The CDR3 bases are TGTGCCAGCAGTCAGGTTTCAAATACGCAGTATTTT. Translated, it gives CASSQVSNTQYF. The chain carries TRBV12-3 or TRBV12-4 and TRBJ2-3; D is ambiguous. The CDR3 loop spans 12 amino acids. V dropped 5 bases and J dropped 7 bases, with 10 bases sitting between them.

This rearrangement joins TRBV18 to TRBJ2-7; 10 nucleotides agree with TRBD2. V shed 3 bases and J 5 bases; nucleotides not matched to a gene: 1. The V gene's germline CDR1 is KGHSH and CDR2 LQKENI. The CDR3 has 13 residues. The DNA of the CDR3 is TGTGCCAGCTCACCCGGACTAGCGGACGAGCAGTACTTC. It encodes CASSPGLADEQYF.

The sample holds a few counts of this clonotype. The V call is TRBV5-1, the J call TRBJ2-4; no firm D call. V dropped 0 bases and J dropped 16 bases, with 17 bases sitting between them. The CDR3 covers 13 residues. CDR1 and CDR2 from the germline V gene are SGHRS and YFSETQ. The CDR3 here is CASSLERQGVRYF. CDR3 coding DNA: TGCGCCAGCAGCTTGGAACGACAAGGCGTGAGATACTTC.

The CDR3 DNA sequence: TGTGCCAGCAGCTCGACAGGGCAAGGAGAGACCCAGTACTTC. This translates into CASSSTGQGETQYF. The V gene is TRBV5-6, the J gene TRBJ2-5, with 7 bases fitting TRBD1. Trimming at V came to 3 bases and at J to 4 bases, leaving 6 bases not matched to a gene. In germline, CDR1 is SGHDT, CDR2 YYEEEE. This CDR3 is 14 amino acids long.

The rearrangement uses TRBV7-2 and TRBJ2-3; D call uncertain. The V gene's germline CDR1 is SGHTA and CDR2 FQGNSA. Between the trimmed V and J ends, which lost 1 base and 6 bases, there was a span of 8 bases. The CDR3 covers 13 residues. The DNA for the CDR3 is TGTGCCAGCAGCTTAGGATCGGTGGATACGCAGTATTTT. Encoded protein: CASSLGSVDTQYF.

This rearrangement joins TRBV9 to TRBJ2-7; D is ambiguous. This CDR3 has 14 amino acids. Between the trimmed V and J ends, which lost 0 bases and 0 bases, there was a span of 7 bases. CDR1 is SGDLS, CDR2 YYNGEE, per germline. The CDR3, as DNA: TGTGCCAGCAGCGTAGAGTCGGGCTCCTACGAGCAGTACTTC. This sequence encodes CASSVESGSYEQYF. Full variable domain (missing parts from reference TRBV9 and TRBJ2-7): DSGVTQTPKHLITATGQRVTLRCSPRSGDLSVYWYQQSLDQGLQFLIQYYNGEERAKGNILERFSAQQFPDLHSELNLSSLELGDSALYFCASSVESGSYEQYFGPGTRLTVT.

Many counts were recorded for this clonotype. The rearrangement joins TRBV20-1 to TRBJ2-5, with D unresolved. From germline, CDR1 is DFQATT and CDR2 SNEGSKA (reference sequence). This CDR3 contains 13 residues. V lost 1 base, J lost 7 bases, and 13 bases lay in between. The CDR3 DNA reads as TGCAGTGCTAGAGCCTCTGGCCTTGGGACCCAGTACTTC. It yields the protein CSARASGLGTQYF.